This T cell receptor (beta chain) was recorded in a study of tumor-infiltrating lymphocytes in primary liver carcinoma. Study-level findings and limits: The study found tumor-adjacent and tumor-blood pairs overlapped less than tumor region pairs.

With regard to this clonotype: Its antigen is currently unknown.

From roughly 0.5 ug total RNA, TCR beta cDNA was generated with a primer in the constant region. Investigators got TCR beta libraries out of three nested multiplex PCR rounds, done with slightly modified ARM-PCR. TCRdb fed the multiplex PCR reads into MiXCR, producing one record per CDR3 protein. The data contain approximately 210,000 distinct CDR3 sequences, about 65% of them singletons. RNA was extracted from whole blood without cell sorting, alongside germline DNA. What was collected before surgery was 3.5 to 5 milliliters of peripheral blood. The sequence came from a woman aged 60 to 75 with primary liver carcinoma and hepatitis B virus infection. The sample taken for sequencing was peripheral blood.

CDR3 bases: TGTGCCAGCAGCCGACAGGGAGGGACCGGGGAGCTGTTTTTT. Protein product: CASSRQGGTGELFF. The rearrangement uses TRBV5-6 and TRBJ2-2; TRBD1 or TRBD2 may be the D gene (7 bases each). This CDR3 spans 14 amino acids. Germline V lookup: CDR1 SGHDT, CDR2 YYEEEE. Trimming cost V 4 bases and J 5 bases, with 12 bases left between them.